Here is one T cell receptor beta chain with its context. Antigen unknown. This CDR3 comprises 13 residues. V lost 1 base and J 5 bases, leaving 6 bases between the germline ends. CDR1 is SGHDT, CDR2 YYEEEE, per germline. The data derive from a study of cytomegalovirus exposure and HLA in healthy donors. Study-level points and caveats: Accounts indicate the classifier identified cytomegalovirus status with strong specificity and sensitivity. Exclusion applied to some V segments, including TRBV6-2 and TRBV6-3, as they were indistinguishable. Within an earlier analysis, most TCR beta V segments proved productive either about 90% or about 30% of the time. It has been reported that TCR beta sequences accurately predicted the HLA-A and HLA-B alleles of most subjects.

60 Vbeta and 13 Jbeta primers were used in PCR. Clones were read by immunoSEQ multiplex PCR, and TCRdb kept only the in-frame ones, dropping some. The table lists roughly 100,000 clones, approximately 80% of them singletons, with roughly 3.9% in the top ten. Material for sequencing was PBMCs. The V and J genes are TRBV5-6 and TRBJ1-4, with D hard to call. This clonotype was obtained from a man in his 60s in good health and CMV-seronegative. The CDR3 region is CASSLRVNEKLFF. The CDR3 DNA reads as TGTGCCAGCAGCTTGAGAGTAAATGAAAAACTGTTTTTT.